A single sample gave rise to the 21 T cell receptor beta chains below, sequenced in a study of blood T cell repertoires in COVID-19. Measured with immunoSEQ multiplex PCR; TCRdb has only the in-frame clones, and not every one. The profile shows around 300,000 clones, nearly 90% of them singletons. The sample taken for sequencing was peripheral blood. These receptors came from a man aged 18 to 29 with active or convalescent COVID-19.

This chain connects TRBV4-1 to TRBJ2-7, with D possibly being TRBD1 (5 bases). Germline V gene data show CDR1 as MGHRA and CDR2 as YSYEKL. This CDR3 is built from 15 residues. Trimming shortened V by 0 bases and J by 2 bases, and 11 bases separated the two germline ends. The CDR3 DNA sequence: TGCGCCAGCAGCCAAGAGAACCAGGGTCCCTACGAGCAGTACTTC. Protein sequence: CASSQENQGPYEQYF.

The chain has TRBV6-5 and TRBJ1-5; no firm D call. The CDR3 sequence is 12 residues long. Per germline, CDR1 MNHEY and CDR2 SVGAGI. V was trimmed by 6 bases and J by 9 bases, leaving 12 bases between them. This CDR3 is CASSPGNAPQHF. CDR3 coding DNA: TGTGCCAGCAGCCCCGGGAATGCGCCCCAGCATTTT.

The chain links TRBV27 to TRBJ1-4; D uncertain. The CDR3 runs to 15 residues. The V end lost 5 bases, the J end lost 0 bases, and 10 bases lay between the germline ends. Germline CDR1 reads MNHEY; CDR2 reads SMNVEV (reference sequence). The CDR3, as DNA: TGTGCCAGCAGTGTGAACGGAGCAACTAATGAAAAACTGTTTTTT. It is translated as CASSVNGATNEKLFF.

The CDR3 coding sequence is TGTGCCAGCAGTGAAGCTGGGGGCGGTATTGAAAAACTGTTTTTT. This sequence encodes CASSEAGGGIEKLFF. The chain recombines TRBV2 with TRBJ1-4; D is possibly TRBD1 (6 bases). The CDR3 covers 15 residues. Trimming stripped 0 bases from V and 7 bases from J, with 12 bases between. Germline lookup yields CDR1 SNHLY and CDR2 FYNNEI.

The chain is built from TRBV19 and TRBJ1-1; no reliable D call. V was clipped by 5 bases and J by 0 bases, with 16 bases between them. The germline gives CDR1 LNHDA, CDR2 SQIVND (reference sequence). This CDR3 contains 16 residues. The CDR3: CASSPLEAAMNTEAFF. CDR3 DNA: TGTGCCAGTAGTCCACTGGAGGCAGCCATGAACACTGAAGCTTTCTTT.

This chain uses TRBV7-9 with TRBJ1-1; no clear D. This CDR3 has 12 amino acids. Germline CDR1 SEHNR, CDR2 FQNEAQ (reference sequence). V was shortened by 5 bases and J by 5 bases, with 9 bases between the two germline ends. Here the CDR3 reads CASSIGVTEAFF. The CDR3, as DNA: TGTGCCAGCAGCATCGGGGTAACTGAAGCTTTCTTT. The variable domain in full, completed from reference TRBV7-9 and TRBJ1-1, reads DTGVSQNPRHKITKRGQNVTFRCDPISEHNRLYWYRQTLGQGPEFLTYFQNEAQLEKSRLLSDRFSAERPKGSFSTLEIQRTEQGDSAMYLCASSIGVTEAFFGQGTRLTVV.

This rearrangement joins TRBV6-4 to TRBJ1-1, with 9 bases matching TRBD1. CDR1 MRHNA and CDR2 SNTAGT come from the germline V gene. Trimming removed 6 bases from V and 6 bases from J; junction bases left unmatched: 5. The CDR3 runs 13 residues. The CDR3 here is CASREQGAAEAFF. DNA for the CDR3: TGTGCCAGCAGAGAACAGGGGGCGGCTGAAGCTTTCTTT.

The CDR3 here is CAISEGLGHGGSLYYGYTF. Here the CDR3 DNA reads TGTGCCATCAGTGAGGGATTGGGACACGGTGGAAGCCTTTACTATGGCTACACCTTC. V usage is TRBV10-3 and J usage is TRBJ1-2, with D possibly TRBD1 on 6 matching bases. This CDR3 is built from 19 residues. In germline, CDR1 is ENHRY, CDR2 SYGVKD. V lost 2 bases and J 3 bases, leaving 25 bases between the germline ends.

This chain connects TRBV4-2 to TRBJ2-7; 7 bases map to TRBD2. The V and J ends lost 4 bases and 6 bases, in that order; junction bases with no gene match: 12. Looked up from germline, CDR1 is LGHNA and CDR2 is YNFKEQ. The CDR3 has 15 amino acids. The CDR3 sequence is CASSRITGTIPEQYF. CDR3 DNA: TGTGCCAGCAGCCGCATAACCGGGACTATCCCCGAGCAGTACTTC.

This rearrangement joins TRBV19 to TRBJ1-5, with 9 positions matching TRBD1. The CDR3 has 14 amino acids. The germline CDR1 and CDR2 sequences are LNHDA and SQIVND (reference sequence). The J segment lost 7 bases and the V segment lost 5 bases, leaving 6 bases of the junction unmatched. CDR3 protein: CASSSRTGAQPQHF. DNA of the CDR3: TGTGCCAGTAGTTCCCGGACAGGGGCCCAGCCCCAGCATTTT.

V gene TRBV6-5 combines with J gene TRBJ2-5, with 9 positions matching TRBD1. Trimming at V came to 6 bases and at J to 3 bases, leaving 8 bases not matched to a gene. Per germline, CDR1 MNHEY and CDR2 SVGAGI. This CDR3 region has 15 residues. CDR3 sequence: CASSPGTGRKETQYF. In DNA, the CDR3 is TGTGCCAGCAGCCCCGGGACAGGGCGGAAAGAGACCCAGTACTTC.

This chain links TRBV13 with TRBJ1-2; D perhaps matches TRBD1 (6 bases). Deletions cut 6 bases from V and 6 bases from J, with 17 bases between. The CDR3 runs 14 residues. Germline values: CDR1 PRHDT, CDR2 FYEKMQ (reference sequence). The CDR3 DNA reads TGTGCCAGCAGTCCCGGGAGGGACACTAATGGCTACACCTTC. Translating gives CASSPGRDTNGYTF. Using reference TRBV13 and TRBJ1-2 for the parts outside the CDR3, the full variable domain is AAGVIQSPRHLIKEKRETATLKCYPIPRHDTVYWYQQGPGQDPQFLISFYEKMQSDKGSIPDRFSAQQFSDYHSELNMSSLELGDSALYFCASSPGRDTNGYTFGSGTRLTVV.

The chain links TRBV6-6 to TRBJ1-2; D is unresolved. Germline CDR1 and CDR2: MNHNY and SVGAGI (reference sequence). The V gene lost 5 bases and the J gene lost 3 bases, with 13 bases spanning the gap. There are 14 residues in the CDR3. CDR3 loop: CASSRPGSYYGYTF. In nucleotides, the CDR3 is TGTGCCAGCAGTCGACCCGGGTCTTACTATGGCTACACCTTC.

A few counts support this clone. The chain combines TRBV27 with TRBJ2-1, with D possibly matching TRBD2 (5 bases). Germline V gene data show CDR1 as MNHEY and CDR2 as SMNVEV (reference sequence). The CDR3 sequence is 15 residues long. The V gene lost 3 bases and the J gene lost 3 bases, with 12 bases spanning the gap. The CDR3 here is CASSFEGQGYNEQFF. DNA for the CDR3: TGTGCCAGCAGTTTTGAGGGCCAAGGCTACAATGAGCAGTTCTTC.

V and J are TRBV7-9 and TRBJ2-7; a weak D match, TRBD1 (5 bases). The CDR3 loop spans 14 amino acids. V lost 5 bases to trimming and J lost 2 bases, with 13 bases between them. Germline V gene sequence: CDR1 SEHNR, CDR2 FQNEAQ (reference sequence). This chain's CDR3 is CASSPPQGTYEQYF. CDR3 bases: TGTGCCAGCAGCCCCCCCCAGGGAACCTACGAGCAGTACTTC.

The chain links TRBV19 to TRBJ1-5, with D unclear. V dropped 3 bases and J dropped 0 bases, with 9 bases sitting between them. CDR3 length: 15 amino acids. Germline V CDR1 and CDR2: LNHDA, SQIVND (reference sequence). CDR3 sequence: CASSIWSHSNQPQHF. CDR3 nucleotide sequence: TGTGCCAGTAGTATTTGGAGCCATAGCAATCAGCCCCAGCATTTT. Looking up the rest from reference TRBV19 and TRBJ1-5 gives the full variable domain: DGGITQSPKYLFRKEGQNVTLSCEQNLNHDAMYWYRQDPGQGLRLIYYSQIVNDFQKGDIAEGYSVSREKKESFPLTVTSAQKNPTAFYLCASSIWSHSNQPQHFGDGTRLSIL.

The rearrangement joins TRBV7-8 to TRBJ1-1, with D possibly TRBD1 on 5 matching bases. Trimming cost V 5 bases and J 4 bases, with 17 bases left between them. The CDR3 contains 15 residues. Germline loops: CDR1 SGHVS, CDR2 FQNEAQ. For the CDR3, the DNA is TGTGCCAGCAGCCAGATGGGAGGCCAGGGCACTGAAGCTTTCTTT. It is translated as CASSQMGGQGTEAFF.

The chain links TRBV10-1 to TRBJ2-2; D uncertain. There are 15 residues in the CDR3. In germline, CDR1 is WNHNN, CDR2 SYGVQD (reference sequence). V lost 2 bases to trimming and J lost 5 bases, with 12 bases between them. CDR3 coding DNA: TGCGCCAGCAGTGAGCCCGGAGCCGGAACCGGGGAGCTGTTTTTT. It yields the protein CASSEPGAGTGELFF.

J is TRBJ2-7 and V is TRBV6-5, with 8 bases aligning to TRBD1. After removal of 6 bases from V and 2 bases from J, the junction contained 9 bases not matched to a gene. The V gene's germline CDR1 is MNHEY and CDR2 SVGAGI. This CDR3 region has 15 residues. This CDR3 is CASSKSPGQAYEQYF. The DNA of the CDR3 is TGTGCCAGCAGCAAGAGTCCGGGACAGGCCTACGAGCAGTACTTC.

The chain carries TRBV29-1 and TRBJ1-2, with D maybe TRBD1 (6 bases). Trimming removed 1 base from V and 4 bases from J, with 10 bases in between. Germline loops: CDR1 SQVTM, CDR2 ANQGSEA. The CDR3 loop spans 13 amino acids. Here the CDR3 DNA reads TGCAGCGTTGAAGTGACAGGCTTCTATGGCTACACCTTC. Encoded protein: CSVEVTGFYGYTF.

The CDR3 DNA reads TGCGCCAGCAGTGACCCGGGACAGGGTAACTACGAGCAGTACTTC. As protein: CASSDPGQGNYEQYF. The gene calls are TRBV10-1 and TRBJ2-7; TRBD1 aligns across 9 bases. This CDR3 contains 15 residues. Looked up from germline, CDR1 is WNHNN and CDR2 is SYGVQD (reference sequence). J gave up 3 bases and V 3 bases, and 6 bases lay outside the gene matches.